Listed here are 6 T cell receptor beta chains from one sample, sequenced in a study of cytomegalovirus exposure and HLA in healthy donors. 13 Jbeta primers and 60 Vbeta primers were used for the PCR. The method was immunoSEQ multiplex PCR; TCRdb's version includes in-frame clones alone and lacks a portion of them. The table records over 110,000 clones, 70% to 85% of them present only once. The material sequenced was PBMCs. The receptor source for this set is a male donor in good health and CMV-seronegative.

The DNA of the CDR3 is TGTGCCAGCAGTTCAACCGTACTAGCGGGAGTGTCCCAGTACTTC. Protein: CASSSTVLAGVSQYF. The chain combines TRBV27 with TRBJ2-5; TRBD2 matches at 11 bases. Per germline, CDR1 MNHEY and CDR2 SMNVEV (reference sequence). The CDR3 runs 15 residues. V trimming: 4 bases; J trimming: 9 bases; junction bases outside the gene matches: 10.

The chain is built from TRBV16 and TRBJ1-1, with D tentatively TRBD1 (6 bases). From germline, CDR1 is KGHSY and CDR2 FQNENV. This CDR3 is 12 amino acids long. V shed 2 bases and J shed 11 bases, with 12 bases lying between them. The CDR3 DNA is TGTGCCAGCAGCCAAAACAGGGCTAACGCTTTCTTT. This codes for CASSQNRANAFF.

The rearrangement links TRBV28 to TRBJ2-5; TRBD2 aligns across 11 bases. Germline CDR1 is MDHEN and CDR2 is SYDVKM. This CDR3 spans 15 amino acids. J gave up 4 bases and V 2 bases, and 3 bases lay outside the gene matches. This CDR3 reads CASSLTSGSPETQYF. In DNA, the CDR3 is TGTGCCAGCAGTTTAACTAGCGGGAGCCCAGAGACCCAGTACTTC.

V is TRBV7-2 and J is TRBJ2-7, with a weak D call TRBD2 (5 bases). With 8 bases removed from V and 3 bases from J, the gap between germline ends came to 14 bases. Germline V CDR1 and CDR2: SGHTA, FQGNSA. The CDR3 runs to 13 residues. CDR3 in amino acids: CASGVRGNYEQYF. Here the CDR3 DNA reads TGTGCCAGCGGGGTAAGAGGGAACTACGAGCAGTACTTC.

J is TRBJ2-7 and V is TRBV11-2, with TRBD1 matching over 10 bases. CDR3 length equals 16 residues. CDR1 and CDR2 from the germline V gene are SGHAT and FQNNGV. Trimming at V came to 5 bases and at J to 3 bases, leaving 10 bases not matched to a gene. The CDR3 loop is CASSLGGDRGIYEQYF. CDR3 bases: TGTGCCAGCAGCCTCGGCGGGGACAGGGGTATCTACGAGCAGTACTTC. Together with reference TRBV11-2 and TRBJ2-7, the CDR3 gives the full variable domain: EAGVAQSPRYKIIEKRQSVAFWCNPISGHATLYWYQQILGQGPKLLIQFQNNGVVDDSQLPKDRFSAERLKGVDSTLKIQPAKLEDSAVYLCASSLGGDRGIYEQYFGPGTRLTVT.

The V gene is TRBV29-1, the J gene TRBJ1-1; D remains ambiguous. The CDR3 is made up of 11 amino acids. Germline CDR1 and CDR2: SQVTM and ANQGSEA. The ends were cut back, 7 bases at V and 11 bases at J, with 17 bases in the middle. CDR3: CSASSLRDAFF. CDR3 nucleotide sequence: TGCAGCGCCTCCTCTTTACGGGATGCTTTCTTT.